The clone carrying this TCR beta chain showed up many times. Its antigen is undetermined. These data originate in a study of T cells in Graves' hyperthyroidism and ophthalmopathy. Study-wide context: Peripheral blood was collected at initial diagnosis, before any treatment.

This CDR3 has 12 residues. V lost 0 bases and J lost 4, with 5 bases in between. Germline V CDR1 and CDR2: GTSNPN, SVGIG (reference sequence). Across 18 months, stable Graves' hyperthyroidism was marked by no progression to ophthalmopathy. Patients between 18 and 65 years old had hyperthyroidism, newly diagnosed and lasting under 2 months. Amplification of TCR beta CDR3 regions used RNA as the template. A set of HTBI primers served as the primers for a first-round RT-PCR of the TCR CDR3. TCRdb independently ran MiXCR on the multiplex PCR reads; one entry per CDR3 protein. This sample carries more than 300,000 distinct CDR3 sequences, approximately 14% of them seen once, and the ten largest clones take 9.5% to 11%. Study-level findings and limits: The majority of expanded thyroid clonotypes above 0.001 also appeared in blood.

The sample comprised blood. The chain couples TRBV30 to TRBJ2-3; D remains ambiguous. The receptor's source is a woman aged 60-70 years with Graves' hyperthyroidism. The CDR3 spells CAWSVWADTQYF. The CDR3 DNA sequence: TGTGCCTGGAGTGTGTGGGCAGATACGCAGTATTTT.